A selection of T cell receptor beta chains follows, all from one sample in a study of siplizumab effects on memory and regulatory T cells. TCRdb's copy holds only in-frame clones and misses some; the assay was immunoSEQ multiplex PCR. Of about 94,000 clones listed, around 94% are singletons. Material: non-Treg CD4+ T cells sorted from blood. Every receptor here comes from a human donor in good health. Each CDR3 is given with its conserved first and last residue. A D gene is named only where the DNA matches it firmly. A clone size is listed for some rows: how often the clone was seen (once, few, many), or a class if it is expanded.

j_gene: TRBJ2-1; abundance: once; d_gene: TRBD2; v_gene: TRBV5-4; CDR3nt: TGTGCCAGCAGCCACGGGAGGGCTAGCGGGGGGTGGTACAATGAGCAGTTCTTC; CDR3aa: CASSHGRASGGWYNEQFF
j_gene: TRBJ1-2; abundance: once; d_gene: .; v_gene: TRBV6-5; CDR3nt: TGTGCCAGCACCCTAGGTAGGGGGTTCGATGGCTACACCTTC; CDR3aa: CASTLGRGFDGYTF
j_gene: TRBJ2-3; abundance: .; d_gene: TRBD2; v_gene: TRBV11-2; CDR3nt: TGTGCCAGCAGCACCCGACTAGCTGATCCCACAGATACGCAGTATTTT; CDR3aa: CASSTRLADPTDTQYF
j_gene: TRBJ2-7; abundance: .; d_gene: .; v_gene: TRBV5-4; CDR3nt: TGTGCCAGCCGGGACCCGCGGACCTACGAGCAGTACTTC; CDR3aa: CASRDPRTYEQYF
j_gene: TRBJ2-3; abundance: .; d_gene: TRBD2; v_gene: TRBV9; CDR3nt: TGTGCCAGCAGCGTCAGCGGGGGGTCAGATACGCAGTATTTT; CDR3aa: CASSVSGGSDTQYF
j_gene: TRBJ2-4; abundance: .; d_gene: TRBD1; v_gene: TRBV4-1; CDR3nt: TGCGCCAGCAGCCTGGTTGGGACAGTTGGGATAGCCAAAAACATTCAGTACTTC; CDR3aa: CASSLVGTVGIAKNIQYF
j_gene: TRBJ2-1; abundance: .; d_gene: TRBD2; v_gene: TRBV12-5; CDR3nt: TGTGCTAGTGGTGGTTCCAGCGGGGGGGCTAATGAGCAGTTCTTC; CDR3aa: CASGGSSGGANEQFF
j_gene: TRBJ2-7; abundance: .; d_gene: .; v_gene: TRBV9; CDR3nt: TGTGCCAGCAGCGCTACAGGTTCCTACGAGCAGTACTTC; CDR3aa: CASSATGSYEQYF
j_gene: TRBJ1-2; abundance: once; d_gene: TRBD1; v_gene: TRBV15; CDR3nt: TGTGCCACCAGCAGAGAGGGGACAGGGGCCTATGGCTACACCTTC; CDR3aa: CATSREGTGAYGYTF
j_gene: TRBJ1-6; abundance: .; d_gene: .; v_gene: TRBV6-1; CDR3nt: TGTGCCAGCAGCGTGGGAGGAAGAAATTCACCCCTCCACTTT; CDR3aa: CASSVGGRNSPLHF
j_gene: TRBJ2-7; abundance: .; d_gene: TRBD1; v_gene: TRBV19; CDR3nt: TGTGCCAGTAGTATAGGAGGGGGCGCGGAGCAGTACTTC; CDR3aa: CASSIGGGAEQYF
j_gene: TRBJ2-1; abundance: .; d_gene: TRBD2; v_gene: TRBV2; CDR3nt: TGTGCCAGCAGTATCCTAGCGGGAGTAGGAAATGAGCAGTTCTTC; CDR3aa: CASSILAGVGNEQFF
j_gene: TRBJ2-5; abundance: once; d_gene: TRBD1; v_gene: TRBV5-8; CDR3nt: TGTGCCAGCAGCTCCCCGGGACAGGGGCAAGAGACCCAGTACTTC; CDR3aa: CASSSPGQGQETQYF
j_gene: TRBJ1-3; abundance: .; d_gene: .; v_gene: TRBV11-2; CDR3nt: TGTGCCAGCAGCTTAACCCCAGGGAGCAGTGGAAACACCATATATTTT; CDR3aa: CASSLTPGSSGNTIYF
j_gene: TRBJ2-2; abundance: .; d_gene: TRBD2; v_gene: TRBV5-4; CDR3nt: TGTGCCAGCAGCTTTAGCGGGAGGGCCGACACCGGGGAGCTGTTTTTT; CDR3aa: CASSFSGRADTGELFF
j_gene: TRBJ2-7; abundance: .; d_gene: .; v_gene: TRBV27; CDR3nt: TGTGCCGTCGGAGCGTACTACGAGCAGTACTTC; CDR3aa: CAVGAYYEQYF
j_gene: TRBJ1-1; abundance: .; d_gene: TRBD1; v_gene: TRBV7-9; CDR3nt: TGTGCCAGCAGCGCCGACAGGGGTTTTACTGAAGCTTTCTTT; CDR3aa: CASSADRGFTEAFF
j_gene: TRBJ1-1; abundance: .; d_gene: .; v_gene: TRBV30; CDR3nt: TGTGCCTGGAGTGAGTGGGTCGTGAACACTGAAGCTTTCTTT; CDR3aa: CAWSEWVVNTEAFF
j_gene: TRBJ2-5; abundance: .; d_gene: .; v_gene: TRBV29-1; CDR3nt: TGCAGCGGCCTAGCCCGGGCAGAGACCCAGTACTTC; CDR3aa: CSGLARAETQYF
j_gene: TRBJ2-5; abundance: .; d_gene: TRBD1; v_gene: TRBV9; CDR3nt: TGTGCCAGCAGCGTGGGACAGGGAGTGGAGACCCAGTACTTC; CDR3aa: CASSVGQGVETQYF
j_gene: TRBJ1-1; abundance: .; d_gene: TRBD1; v_gene: TRBV19; CDR3nt: TGTGCCAGTAGAGACAGGGGGGGTACTGAAGCTTTCTTT; CDR3aa: CASRDRGGTEAFF
j_gene: TRBJ2-2; abundance: .; d_gene: .; v_gene: TRBV20-1; CDR3nt: TGCAGTGCCCAGAACACCGGGGAGCTGTTTTTT; CDR3aa: CSAQNTGELFF
j_gene: TRBJ1-2; abundance: .; d_gene: .; v_gene: TRBV9; CDR3nt: TGTGCCAGCAGCGCGACCATGGCCTATGGCTACACCTTC; CDR3aa: CASSATMAYGYTF
j_gene: TRBJ1-2; abundance: .; d_gene: .; v_gene: TRBV30; CDR3nt: TGTGCCTGGAGTGTGGGCCTATACTATGGCTACACCTTC; CDR3aa: CAWSVGLYYGYTF
j_gene: TRBJ2-7; abundance: once; d_gene: TRBD1; v_gene: TRBV7-9; CDR3nt: TGTGCCAGCAGCTTAGGGGGACAGGCAATAAGCGAGCAGTACTTC; CDR3aa: CASSLGGQAISEQYF